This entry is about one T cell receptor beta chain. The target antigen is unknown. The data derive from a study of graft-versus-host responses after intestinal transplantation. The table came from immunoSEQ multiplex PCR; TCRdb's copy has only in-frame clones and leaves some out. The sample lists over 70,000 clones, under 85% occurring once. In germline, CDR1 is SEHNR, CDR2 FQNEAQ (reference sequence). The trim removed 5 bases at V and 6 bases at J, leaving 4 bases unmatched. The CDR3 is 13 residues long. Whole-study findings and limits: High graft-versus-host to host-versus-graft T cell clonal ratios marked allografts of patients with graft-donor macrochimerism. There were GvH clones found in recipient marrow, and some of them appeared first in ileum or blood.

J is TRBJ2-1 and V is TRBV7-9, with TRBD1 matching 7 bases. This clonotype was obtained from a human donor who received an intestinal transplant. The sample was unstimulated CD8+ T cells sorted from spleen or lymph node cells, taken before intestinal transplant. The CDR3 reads CASSRGGINEQFF. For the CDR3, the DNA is TGTGCCAGCAGCCGAGGGGGCATCAATGAGCAGTTCTTC.